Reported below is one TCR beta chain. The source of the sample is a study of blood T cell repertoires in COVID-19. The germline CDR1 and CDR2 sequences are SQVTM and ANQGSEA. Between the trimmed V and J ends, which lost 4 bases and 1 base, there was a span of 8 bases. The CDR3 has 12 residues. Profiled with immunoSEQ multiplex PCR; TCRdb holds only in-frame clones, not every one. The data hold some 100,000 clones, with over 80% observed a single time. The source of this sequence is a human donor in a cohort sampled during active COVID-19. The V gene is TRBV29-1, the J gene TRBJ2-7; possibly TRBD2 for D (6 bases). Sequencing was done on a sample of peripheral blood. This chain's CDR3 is CSVGGDSYEQYF. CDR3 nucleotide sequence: TGCAGCGTTGGGGGGGATTCCTACGAGCAGTACTTC.